This record looks at one TCR beta chain sequence and its context. Its antigen is not known. The table came from immunoSEQ multiplex PCR; TCRdb's copy has only in-frame clones and leaves some out. Here the sample spans approximately 250,000 clones, around nine tenths being singletons. This sample's treatment: around 19 received Ad26.COV2.S at low or high dose, single or two shots; roughly five received placebo; per-sample allocation not given. After the first vaccine or placebo injection, samples were drawn on day 63. These data belong to a study of Ad26.COV2.S vaccination and SARS-CoV-2 variants. Study information: In the COV1001 trial, the donor was in the Ad26.COV2.S arm. Intramuscular Ad26.COV2.S at 5x10^10 or 1x10^11 viral particles. Study-level findings and limits: Marked by substantial breadth, spike-specific CD8+ and CD4+ T cell responses were reportedly seen after vaccination. It was found that vaccine and placebo recipients had similar non-spike TCR breadth.

CDR3 length: 15 amino acids. V dropped 6 bases and J dropped 5 bases, with 19 bases sitting between them. The germline gives CDR1 SGHTA, CDR2 FQGNSA. The chain joins TRBV7-2 to TRBJ2-5, with unresolved D. This clonotype was obtained from a person aged 18 to 65 who received the Ad26.COV2.S COVID-19 vaccine or a placebo. This specimen was peripheral blood, taken in a trial of Ad26.COV2.S vaccine versus placebo. The CDR3 region has the DNA TGTGCCAGCAGTCAACAGCGCGGCCTGGGGGAGACCCAGTACTTC. This gives the protein CASSQQRGLGETQYF.